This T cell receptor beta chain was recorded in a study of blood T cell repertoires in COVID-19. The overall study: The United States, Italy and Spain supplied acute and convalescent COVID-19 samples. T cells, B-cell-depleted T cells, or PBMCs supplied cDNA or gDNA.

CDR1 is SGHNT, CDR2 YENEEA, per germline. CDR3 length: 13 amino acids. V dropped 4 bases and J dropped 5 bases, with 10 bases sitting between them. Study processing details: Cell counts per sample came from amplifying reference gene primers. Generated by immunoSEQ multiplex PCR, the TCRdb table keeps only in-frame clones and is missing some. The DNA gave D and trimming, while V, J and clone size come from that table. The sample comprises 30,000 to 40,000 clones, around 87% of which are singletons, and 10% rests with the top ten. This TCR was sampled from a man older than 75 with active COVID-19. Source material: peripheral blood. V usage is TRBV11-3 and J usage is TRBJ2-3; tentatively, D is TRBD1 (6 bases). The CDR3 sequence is CASSSGQKDTQYF. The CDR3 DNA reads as TGTGCCAGCAGCTCCGGACAGAAAGATACGCAGTATTTT.